Listed here is a single T cell receptor beta chain. Antigen specificity is unknown. A much larger clone lies a single base off, so this may be a read error. The sample is drawn from a study of T cell responses to AZD1222 COVID-19 vaccine. General study findings and limits: Females outnumbered males among donors, who were mostly white British; clonal diversity was possibly underestimated.

The method was immunoSEQ multiplex PCR; TCRdb's version includes in-frame clones alone and lacks a portion of them. In the table there are about 93,000 clones, roughly 89% of which are singletons. V was clipped by 3 bases and J by 5 bases; unmatched bases: 8. Germline V CDR1 and CDR2: SGDLS, YYNGEE. The CDR3 contains 15 residues. The receptor was isolated from an adult in good health. This chain connects TRBV9 to TRBJ1-1, with 9 bases identical to TRBD1. Sample: peripheral blood, taken on day 0 of MenACWY control vaccination. The CDR3 protein is CASSDGTGLGTEAFF. Written as DNA, the CDR3 is TGTGCCAGCAGCGACGGGACAGGGTTAGGGACTGAAGCTTTCTTT.